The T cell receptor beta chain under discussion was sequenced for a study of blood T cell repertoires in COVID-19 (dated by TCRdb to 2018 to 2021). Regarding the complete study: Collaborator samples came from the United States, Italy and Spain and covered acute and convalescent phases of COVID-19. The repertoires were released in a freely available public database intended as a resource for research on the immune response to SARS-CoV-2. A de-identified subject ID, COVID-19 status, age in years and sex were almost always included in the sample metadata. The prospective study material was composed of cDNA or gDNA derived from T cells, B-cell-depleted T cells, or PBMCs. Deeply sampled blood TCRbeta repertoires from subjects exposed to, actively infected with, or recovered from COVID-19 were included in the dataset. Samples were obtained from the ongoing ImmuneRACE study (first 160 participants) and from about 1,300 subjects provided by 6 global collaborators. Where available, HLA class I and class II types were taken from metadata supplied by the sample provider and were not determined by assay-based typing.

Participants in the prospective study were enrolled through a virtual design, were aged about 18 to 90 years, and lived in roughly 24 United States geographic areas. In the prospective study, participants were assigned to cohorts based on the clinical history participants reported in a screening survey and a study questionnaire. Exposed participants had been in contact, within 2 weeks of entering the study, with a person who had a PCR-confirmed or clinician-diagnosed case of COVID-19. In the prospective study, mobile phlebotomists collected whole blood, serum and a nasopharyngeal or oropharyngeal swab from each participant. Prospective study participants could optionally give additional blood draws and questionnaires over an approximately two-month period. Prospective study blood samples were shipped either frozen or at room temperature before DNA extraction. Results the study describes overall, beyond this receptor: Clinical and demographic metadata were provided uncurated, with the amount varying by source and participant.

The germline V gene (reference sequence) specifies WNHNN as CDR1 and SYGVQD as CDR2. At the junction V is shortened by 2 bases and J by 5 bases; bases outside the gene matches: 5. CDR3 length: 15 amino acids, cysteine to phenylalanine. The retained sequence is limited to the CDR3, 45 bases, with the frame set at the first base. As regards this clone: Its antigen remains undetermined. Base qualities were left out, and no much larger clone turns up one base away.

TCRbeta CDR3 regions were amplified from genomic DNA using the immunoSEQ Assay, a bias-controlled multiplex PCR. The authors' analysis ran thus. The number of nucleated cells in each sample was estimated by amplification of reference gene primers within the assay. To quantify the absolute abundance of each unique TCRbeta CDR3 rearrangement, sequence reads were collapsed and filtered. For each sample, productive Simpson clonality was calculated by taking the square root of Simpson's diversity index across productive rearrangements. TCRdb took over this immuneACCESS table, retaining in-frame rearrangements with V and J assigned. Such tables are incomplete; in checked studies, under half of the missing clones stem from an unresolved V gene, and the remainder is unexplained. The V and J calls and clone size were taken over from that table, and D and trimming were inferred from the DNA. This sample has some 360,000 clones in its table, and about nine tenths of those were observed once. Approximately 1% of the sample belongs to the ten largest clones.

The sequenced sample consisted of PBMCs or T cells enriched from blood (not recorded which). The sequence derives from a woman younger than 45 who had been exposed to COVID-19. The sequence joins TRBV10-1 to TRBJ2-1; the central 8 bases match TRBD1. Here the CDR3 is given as CASSERTGMDNEQFF. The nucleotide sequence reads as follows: TGCGCCAGCAGTGAGAGGACAGGGATGGACAATGAGCAGTTCTTC.